The rows below give T cell receptor beta chains drawn from one sample of a study of long-term antiretroviral therapy in people with HIV. TCRdb's table, derived via immunoSEQ multiplex PCR, lists solely in-frame clones and lacks some. The sample lists some 30,000 clones, less than 90% occurring once. Specimen: unsorted PBMCs, collected 2 years after starting antiretroviral therapy. These receptors were collected from a man aged 50 to 60 with HIV. CDR3s include the opening cysteine and the closing phenylalanine or tryptophan. The D gene is left open where the match is weak. Size is omitted from some rows. Given values are once, few, many or a class for expanded clones.

NA,TRBD1,TRBV2,TRBJ1-2,TGTGCCAGCAGCGTTACAGGGGGAAATGGCTACACCTTC,CASSVTGGNGYTF
NA,NA,TRBV7-2,TRBJ1-1,TGTGCCAGCAGCTTAGAGGTCGGCGGCTACACTGAAGCTTTCTTT,CASSLEVGGYTEAFF
NA,NA,TRBV5-6,TRBJ1-2,TGTGCCAGCAGGGGCCGGGGGTTAGCTAACTATGGCTACACCTTC,CASRGRGLANYGYTF
NA,NA,TRBV30,TRBJ2-5,TGTGCCTGGAGTGTCACAGGGACGGGAACCCAGTACTTC,CAWSVTGTGTQYF
once,NA,TRBV10-3,TRBJ1-1,TGTGCCATCAAGGGGCTGGACACTGAAGCTTTCTTT,CAIKGLDTEAFF
NA,NA,TRBV6-4,TRBJ2-1,TGTGCCAGCACCTTTCAGGGGTATCGGGGCTCCTACAATGAGCAGTTCTTC,CASTFQGYRGSYNEQFF
NA,NA,TRBV6-1,TRBJ2-7,TGTGCCAGCAGTGAAGAGGAAGGGACGGCCGTCAACGAGCAGTACTTC,CASSEEEGTAVNEQYF
NA,NA,TRBV19,TRBJ1-5,TGTGCCAGTAGCGGGTGGGGGCGAGTTCAGCCCCAGCATTTT,CASSGWGRVQPQHF
few,NA,TRBV12-5,TRBJ1-1,TGTGCTAGTGGTTTGGTAGGAGTTGAAGCTTTCTTT,CASGLVGVEAFF
few,NA,TRBV7-9,TRBJ2-1,TGTGCCAGCAGCTTAGAGGTTCATGAGCAGTTCTTC,CASSLEVHEQFF
NA,NA,TRBV7-3,TRBJ1-2,TGTGCCAGCAGCCACCTTCCCAACTATGGCTACACCTTC,CASSHLPNYGYTF
NA,NA,TRBV4-3,TRBJ1-2,TGCGCCAGCAGCCAAGACAGGACAAGCTATGGCTACACCTTC,CASSQDRTSYGYTF
NA,NA,TRBV19,TRBJ2-7,TGTGCCAGTAGTATAGGGTGGGGAGCCTCCTACGAGCAGTACTTC,CASSIGWGASYEQYF
NA,NA,TRBV4-1,TRBJ1-5,TGCGCCAGTTCAGCCCGGGAGGATGTATGGGATGATCAGCCCCAGCATTTT,CASSAREDVWDDQPQHF
NA,NA,TRBV28,TRBJ2-2,TGTGCCAGCAGTTTACTGGGGGCGACCACCGGGGAGCTGTTTTTT,CASSLLGATTGELFF
NA,NA,TRBV7-9,TRBJ1-1,TGTGCCAGCATTAGGGGCGCGAGTCCTGAAGCTTTCTTT,CASIRGASPEAFF
NA,NA,TRBV4-1,TRBJ2-1,TGCGCCAGCAGCCTCAATGGGATGATAAATGAGCAGTTCTTC,CASSLNGMINEQFF
NA,NA,TRBV27,TRBJ2-7,TGTGCCAGCTCCCGGGCCCGGGACTCCTACGAGCAGTACTTC,CASSRARDSYEQYF
NA,NA,TRBV28,TRBJ1-5,TGTGCCAGCAGTCCCTTCCCAGATAGCAATCAGCCCCAGCATTTT,CASSPFPDSNQPQHF
NA,NA,TRBV7-2,TRBJ2-2,TGTGCCAGCAGCTTAAGGCCACCCGGGGAGCTGTTTTTT,CASSLRPPGELFF
NA,NA,TRBV6-5,TRBJ1-1,TGTGCCAGCAGCTATTCACAGCCGGGGTTTGAAGCTTTCTTT,CASSYSQPGFEAFF
NA,TRBD2,TRBV7-2,TRBJ2-1,TGTGCCAGCAGCGTCGGGACTAACTACAATGAGCAGTTCTTC,CASSVGTNYNEQFF
NA,NA,TRBV2,TRBJ2-7,TGTGCCATCGAGGAAAGACAGATCCACGAGCAGTACTTC,CAIEERQIHEQYF
NA,NA,TRBV21-1,TRBJ1-2,TGTGCCAGCAGCAAAGCGGTAGGGTCCTATGGCTACACCTTC,CASSKAVGSYGYTF
NA,NA,TRBV7-9,TRBJ1-4,TGTGCCAGCAACTTCGGGCAGGGTGGTGAAAAACTGTTTTTT,CASNFGQGGEKLFF
NA,NA,TRBV5-4,TRBJ2-7,TGTGCCAGCAGCTTGGCTCGGGCAGGGCCCACCTACGAGCAGTACTTC,CASSLARAGPTYEQYF
few,NA,TRBV6-5,TRBJ1-2,TGTGCCAGCAGTCGGACTAGTTTTAGTGGCTACACCTTC,CASSRTSFSGYTF
NA,NA,TRBV28,TRBJ1-2,TGTGCCAGCAGTTTACCCGGGACCCTCGCTAACTATGGCTACACCTTC,CASSLPGTLANYGYTF
NA,NA,TRBV27,TRBJ1-1,TGTGCCAGCAGCTCCCAGGGTCGTCGGGGGAACACTGAAGCTTTCTTT,CASSSQGRRGNTEAFF
NA,TRBD2,TRBV7-3,TRBJ2-1,TGTGCCAGCAGCGCCTCTAGCGGGGGGCTGAATGAGCAGTTCTTC,CASSASSGGLNEQFF
NA,NA,TRBV7-2,TRBJ2-1,TGTGCCAGCAGCTTACGGCGGCCCGGGGGTTACAATGAGCAGTTCTTC,CASSLRRPGGYNEQFF
NA,NA,TRBV15,TRBJ2-2,TGTGCCACCAGCAGACCCCGAGACGGATGGGCCGGGGAGCTGTTTTTT,CATSRPRDGWAGELFF
once,NA,TRBV28,TRBJ2-2,TGTGCCAGCAGTGGTCCTCAAGGGTCGTACACCGGGGAGCTGTTTTTT,CASSGPQGSYTGELFF
NA,NA,TRBV11-2,TRBJ1-6,TGTGCCAGCAGCTTATTTAGTGACTTATATAATTCACCCCTCCACTTT,CASSLFSDLYNSPLHF
NA,NA,TRBV6-1,TRBJ2-3,TGTGCCAGCAGGGGGTTTGAAGCGGCATATACGCAGTATTTT,CASRGFEAAYTQYF
NA,TRBD1,TRBV9,TRBJ1-1,TGTGCCAGCAGCGCTAGGGACAGGGGGCAGAACACTGAAGCTTTCTTT,CASSARDRGQNTEAFF
NA,NA,TRBV7-6,TRBJ1-1,TGTGCCAGCAGCTCAAGCTTCGGTGGGGGCACTGAAGCTTTCTTT,CASSSSFGGGTEAFF